This T cell receptor beta chain was captured by sequencing in a study of blood T cell repertoires in COVID-19. Overall study: Some COVID-19 samples were acute and others convalescent; all came from the United States, Italy and Spain. In each case, the material was cDNA or gDNA derived from T cells, B-cell-depleted T cells, or PBMCs.

The V segment lost 4 bases and the J segment 3 bases; nucleotides outside the gene matches: 11. Looked up from germline, CDR1 is SGHRS and CDR2 is YFSETQ. This CDR3 is built from 16 residues. The authors' processing: How many nucleated cells were present was estimated from reference gene primer amplification. The protocol was immunoSEQ multiplex PCR, while the TCRdb copy is restricted to in-frame clones and leaves out a portion. V and J calls and clone size are given by that table; D and trimming were obtained from the DNA. The sample includes 60,000 to 75,000 clones, approximately 78% of them seen just once.

The sequenced sample consisted of peripheral blood. This receptor was identified in a human donor in a cohort sampled during active COVID-19. The V call is TRBV5-1, the J call TRBJ2-7; TRBD2 matches 9 bases. CDR3 DNA sequence: TGCGCCAGCAGCGATCAAGAGACTAGCGGTCACTACGAGCAGTACTTC. This sequence encodes CASSDQETSGHYEQYF. Supplemented by reference TRBV5-1 and TRBJ2-7, the full variable domain reads KAGVTQTPRYLIKTRGQQVTLSCSPISGHRSVSWYQQTPGQGLQFLFEYFSETQRNKGNFPGRFSGRQFSNSRSEMNVSTLELGDSALYLCASSDQETSGHYEQYFGPGTRLTVT.